The rows below give T cell receptor beta chains drawn from one sample of a study of T-cell reconstitution after alpha-beta-depleted transplantation in children. TCRdb ran MiXCR on the PCR reads and lists one entry per CDR3 protein. Of a few hundred thousand distinct CDR3 sequences in the sample, 9% to 12% were seen once. The specimen comprised PBMCs from the stem cell graft donor, sampled from the stem cell graft. The receptors were sampled from a human donor who donated a stem cell graft to a child with acute lymphoblastic leukemia. Each CDR3 is given with its conserved first and last residue. D genes are given only for firm matches. Clone sizes are given selectively: once, few, many, or a class where the clone is expanded.

v_gene: TRBV5-6
d_gene: .
len: 16
j_gene: TRBJ2-5
abundance: .
CDR3nt: TGTGCCAGCAGCTTGTTTCTGGGGTCCTCAGGGGAGACCCAGTACTTC
CDR3aa: CASSLFLGSSGETQYF

v_gene: TRBV7-6
d_gene: .
len: 15
j_gene: TRBJ1-6
abundance: .
CDR3nt: TGTGCCAGCAGCCCTCACAGGGACGATGTTTCACCCCTCCACTTT
CDR3aa: CASSPHRDDVSPLHF

v_gene: TRBV12-3/TRBV12-4
d_gene: TRBD2
len: 16
j_gene: TRBJ2-7
abundance: many
CDR3nt: TGTGCCAGCTCTGGCCTGGCAGCGGGGGTTTCCTACGAGCAGTACTTC
CDR3aa: CASSGLAAGVSYEQYF

v_gene: TRBV5-6
d_gene: .
len: 12
j_gene: TRBJ1-2
abundance: few
CDR3nt: TGTGCCAGCAGCCTGGGGCGGGCTGGCTACACCTTC
CDR3aa: CASSLGRAGYTF

v_gene: TRBV28
d_gene: TRBD1
len: 14
j_gene: TRBJ2-7
abundance: .
CDR3nt: TGTGCCAGCAGCTACCCGGGACAGGTTCACGAGCAGTACTTC
CDR3aa: CASSYPGQVHEQYF

v_gene: TRBV28
d_gene: TRBD1
len: 14
j_gene: TRBJ1-5
abundance: many
CDR3nt: TGTGCCAGCAGGGGGGACAGCCCAAATCAGCCCCAGCATTTT
CDR3aa: CASRGDSPNQPQHF

v_gene: TRBV28
d_gene: TRBD2
len: 14
j_gene: TRBJ2-7
abundance: .
CDR3nt: TGTGCCAGCAGTTTGGCGGGAGAAATTTACGAGCAGTACTTC
CDR3aa: CASSLAGEIYEQYF

v_gene: TRBV20-1
d_gene: TRBD2
len: 15
j_gene: TRBJ2-5
abundance: .
CDR3nt: TGCAGTGCTAGAGGACTAGCGGCGTACCAAGAGACCCAGTACTTC
CDR3aa: CSARGLAAYQETQYF

v_gene: TRBV5-1
d_gene: .
len: 15
j_gene: TRBJ2-5
abundance: .
CDR3nt: TGCGCCAGCAGCCCCTGGGGGCGCAGGGAAGAGACCCAGTACTTC
CDR3aa: CASSPWGRREETQYF

v_gene: TRBV5-1
d_gene: TRBD1
len: 13
j_gene: TRBJ2-1
abundance: .
CDR3nt: TGCGCCAGCAGCCCAGGGACAGACAATGAGCAGTTCTTC
CDR3aa: CASSPGTDNEQFF

v_gene: TRBV27
d_gene: .
len: 14
j_gene: TRBJ2-1
abundance: .
CDR3nt: TGTGCCAGCAGTTTCCCCCCGGGGGGCCATGAGCAGTTCTTC
CDR3aa: CASSFPPGGHEQFF

v_gene: TRBV7-9
d_gene: .
len: 14
j_gene: TRBJ2-5
abundance: .
CDR3nt: TGTGCCAGCAGCTTGGCCAGGGATGAAGAGACCCAGTACTTC
CDR3aa: CASSLARDEETQYF

v_gene: TRBV20-1
d_gene: .
len: 13
j_gene: TRBJ2-5
abundance: few
CDR3nt: TGCAGTGCTAGAGCCGAGGGGGTTTCGGCCCAGTACTTC
CDR3aa: CSARAEGVSAQYF

v_gene: TRBV3-1
d_gene: TRBD2
len: 15
j_gene: TRBJ2-1
abundance: .
CDR3nt: TGTGCCAGCAGCCAAGATCGGGGGAGGGACAATGAGCAGTTCTTC
CDR3aa: CASSQDRGRDNEQFF

v_gene: TRBV20-1
d_gene: .
len: 14
j_gene: TRBJ1-5
abundance: few
CDR3nt: TGCAGTGCTACCCCAGGGATGAGCAATCAGCCCCAGCATTTT
CDR3aa: CSATPGMSNQPQHF

v_gene: TRBV20-1
d_gene: TRBD2
len: 12
j_gene: TRBJ2-2
abundance: .
CDR3nt: TGCAGTGCCTCAGCGGGAGCCGGGGAGCTGTTTTTT
CDR3aa: CSASAGAGELFF

v_gene: TRBV5-1
d_gene: .
len: 18
j_gene: TRBJ1-1
abundance: .
CDR3nt: TGCGCCAGCCAACTTAGATCCGGGACAACTAGAGGGAGCACTGAAGCTTTCTTT
CDR3aa: CASQLRSGTTRGSTEAFF

v_gene: TRBV4-3
d_gene: TRBD2
len: 16
j_gene: TRBJ2-3
abundance: many
CDR3nt: TGCGCCAGCACCGCAAGAAGAGCGGGAGTAGGTGATACGCAGTATTTT
CDR3aa: CASTARRAGVGDTQYF

v_gene: TRBV9
d_gene: TRBD2
len: 15
j_gene: TRBJ2-1
abundance: .
CDR3nt: TGTGCCAGCAGCGTAGACCCGGGAGGGTACAATGAGCAGTTCTTC
CDR3aa: CASSVDPGGYNEQFF

v_gene: TRBV28
d_gene: .
len: 14
j_gene: TRBJ2-1
abundance: .
CDR3nt: TGTGCCAGCAGTCAAAGGAGCTCCTACAATGAGCAGTTCTTC
CDR3aa: CASSQRSSYNEQFF

v_gene: TRBV7-9
d_gene: TRBD2
len: 12
j_gene: TRBJ2-4
abundance: .
CDR3nt: TGTGCCTTGGGGGGGAGCAGGGACATTCAGTACTTC
CDR3aa: CALGGSRDIQYF

v_gene: TRBV25-1
d_gene: .
len: 18
j_gene: TRBJ2-2
abundance: .
CDR3nt: TGTGCCAGCAGTGAATCCTACACAGGGAGGAAGAACACCGGGGAGCTGTTTTTT
CDR3aa: CASSESYTGRKNTGELFF

v_gene: TRBV20-1
d_gene: TRBD1
len: 13
j_gene: TRBJ1-4
abundance: few
CDR3nt: TGCAGTGCTCGCTGGGACAGGGCTGAAAAACTGTTTTTT
CDR3aa: CSARWDRAEKLFF

v_gene: TRBV28
d_gene: .
len: 17
j_gene: TRBJ2-1
abundance: few
CDR3nt: TGTGCCAGCAGTACGCCGAGGGCAGGGACAACATACAATGAGCAGTTCTTC
CDR3aa: CASSTPRAGTTYNEQFF

v_gene: TRBV19
d_gene: .
len: 16
j_gene: TRBJ1-3
abundance: .
CDR3nt: TGTGCCAGTAGTATATTCCCGGGACTGTCTGGAAACACCATATATTTT
CDR3aa: CASSIFPGLSGNTIYF

v_gene: TRBV4-1
d_gene: .
len: 15
j_gene: TRBJ1-3
abundance: .
CDR3nt: TGCGCCAGCAGCCAAACTCGAAGCTCTGGAAACACCATATATTTT
CDR3aa: CASSQTRSSGNTIYF

v_gene: TRBV4-1
d_gene: .
len: 14
j_gene: TRBJ2-1
abundance: many
CDR3nt: TGCGCCAGCAGCCAAGTAGGTGTAGCGCATGAGCAGTTCTTC
CDR3aa: CASSQVGVAHEQFF

v_gene: TRBV20-1
d_gene: .
len: 14
j_gene: TRBJ1-3
abundance: many
CDR3nt: TGCAGTGCTAGAGATCTGACAACTGGAAACACCATATATTTT
CDR3aa: CSARDLTTGNTIYF

v_gene: TRBV5-5
d_gene: .
len: 14
j_gene: TRBJ2-1
abundance: many
CDR3nt: TGTGCCAGCAGCTTGAGAGGGGCGGGTGATGAGCAGTTCTTC
CDR3aa: CASSLRGAGDEQFF

v_gene: TRBV5-6
d_gene: TRBD2
len: 17
j_gene: TRBJ2-1
abundance: few
CDR3nt: TGTGCCAGCAGCTTGGCGGGGGAGGGACTAGCCTACAATGAGCAGTTCTTC
CDR3aa: CASSLAGEGLAYNEQFF

v_gene: TRBV5-6
d_gene: TRBD1
len: 16
j_gene: TRBJ1-6
abundance: .
CDR3nt: TGTGCCAGCAGCACCTATAGGACAGGGAGAGACACTCCCCTCCACTTT
CDR3aa: CASSTYRTGRDTPLHF

v_gene: TRBV6-5
d_gene: .
len: 17
j_gene: TRBJ2-2
abundance: few
CDR3nt: TGTGCCAGCAGTTACAGGGGGACGTACGCGAACACCGGGGAGCTGTTTTTT
CDR3aa: CASSYRGTYANTGELFF

v_gene: TRBV30
d_gene: TRBD2
len: 17
j_gene: TRBJ2-7
abundance: .
CDR3nt: TGTGCCTGGAGTGTACGTCCTAGCGGGACCATTCCCTACGAGCAGTACTTC
CDR3aa: CAWSVRPSGTIPYEQYF

v_gene: TRBV7-8
d_gene: .
len: 17
j_gene: TRBJ2-1
abundance: .
CDR3nt: TGTGCCAGCAGCTTAGCGCATGGGTCGACTAGTTCGGCTGAGCAGTTCTTC
CDR3aa: CASSLAHGSTSSAEQFF

v_gene: TRBV7-2
d_gene: TRBD2
len: 16
j_gene: TRBJ2-5
abundance: .
CDR3nt: TGTGCCAGCAGCGGCCGGACGGGACTAGCGACGGAGACCCAGTACTTC
CDR3aa: CASSGRTGLATETQYF

v_gene: TRBV4-3
d_gene: .
len: 15
j_gene: TRBJ2-7
abundance: .
CDR3nt: TGCGCCAGCAGCCAAGATTCCCAGCGGAGTCAGGAGCAGTACTTC
CDR3aa: CASSQDSQRSQEQYF

v_gene: TRBV7-2
d_gene: .
len: 17
j_gene: TRBJ2-3
abundance: .
CDR3nt: TGTGCCAGCAGCTTAACTGGGTTACAAGGGTTTGAAGATACGCAGTATTTT
CDR3aa: CASSLTGLQGFEDTQYF

v_gene: TRBV10-3
d_gene: .
len: 15
j_gene: TRBJ2-3
abundance: .
CDR3nt: TGTGCCACCACGTCGGGTAGGACTAGCACAGATACGCAGTATTTT
CDR3aa: CATTSGRTSTDTQYF

v_gene: TRBV24-1
d_gene: .
len: 16
j_gene: TRBJ2-1
abundance: .
CDR3nt: TGTGCCACCAGTGACTGGGCCCCAGGGAAGGACAATGAGCAGTTCTTC
CDR3aa: CATSDWAPGKDNEQFF

v_gene: TRBV20-1
d_gene: TRBD2
len: 14
j_gene: TRBJ2-3
abundance: many
CDR3nt: TGCAGTGCTCCCGTTAGCGGGACGGGAGATACGCAGTATTTT
CDR3aa: CSAPVSGTGDTQYF

v_gene: TRBV5-1
d_gene: TRBD2
len: 15
j_gene: TRBJ2-7
abundance: many
CDR3nt: TGCGCCAGCAGCTTGCGGACTAGCGGAGCCTACGAGCAGTACTTC
CDR3aa: CASSLRTSGAYEQYF

v_gene: TRBV28
d_gene: .
len: 16
j_gene: TRBJ2-3
abundance: many
CDR3nt: TGTGCCAGCAGTTTTCGAGGGGCCCTCGGGACAGATACGCAGTATTTT
CDR3aa: CASSFRGALGTDTQYF

v_gene: TRBV11-1
d_gene: .
len: 18
j_gene: TRBJ2-3
abundance: few
CDR3nt: TGTGCCAGCAGCTTATCACGGCAGCGGGTCCCGCCCGCAGATACGCAGTATTTT
CDR3aa: CASSLSRQRVPPADTQYF

v_gene: TRBV20-1
d_gene: TRBD2
len: 14
j_gene: TRBJ2-7
abundance: few
CDR3nt: TGCAGTGCTAGGGGACTACATTTCTCCTACGAGCAGTACTTC
CDR3aa: CSARGLHFSYEQYF